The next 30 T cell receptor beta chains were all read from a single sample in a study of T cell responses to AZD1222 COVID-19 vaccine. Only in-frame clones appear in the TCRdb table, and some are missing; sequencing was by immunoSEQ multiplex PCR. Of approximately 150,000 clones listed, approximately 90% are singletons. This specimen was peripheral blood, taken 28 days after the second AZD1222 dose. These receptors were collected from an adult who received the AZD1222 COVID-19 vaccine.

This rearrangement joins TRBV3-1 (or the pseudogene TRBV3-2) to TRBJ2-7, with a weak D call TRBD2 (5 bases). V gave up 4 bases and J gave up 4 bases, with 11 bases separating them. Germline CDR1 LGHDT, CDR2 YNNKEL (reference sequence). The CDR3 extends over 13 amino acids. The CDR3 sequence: CASSLSAEYEQYF. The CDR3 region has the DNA TGTGCCAGCAGCCTATCAGCGGAATACGAGCAGTACTTC.

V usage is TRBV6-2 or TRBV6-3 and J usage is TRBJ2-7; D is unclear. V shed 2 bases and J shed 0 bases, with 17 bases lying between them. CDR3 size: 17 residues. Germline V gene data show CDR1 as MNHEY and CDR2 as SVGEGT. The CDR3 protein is CASSYGAASGGSYEQYF. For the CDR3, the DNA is TGTGCCAGCAGTTACGGAGCAGCGTCAGGCGGCTCCTACGAGCAGTACTTC.

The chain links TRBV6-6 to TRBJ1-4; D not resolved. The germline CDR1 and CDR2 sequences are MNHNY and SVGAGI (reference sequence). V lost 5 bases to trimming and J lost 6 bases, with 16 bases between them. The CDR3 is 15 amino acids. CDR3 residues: CASSPHAGSDEKLFF. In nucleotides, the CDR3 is TGTGCCAGCAGTCCTCACGCAGGTTCAGATGAAAAACTGTTTTTT.

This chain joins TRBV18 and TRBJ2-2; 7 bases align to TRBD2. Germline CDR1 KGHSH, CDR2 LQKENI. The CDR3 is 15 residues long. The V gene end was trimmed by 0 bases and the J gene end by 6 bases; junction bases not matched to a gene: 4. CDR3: CASSPPGTMAGELFF. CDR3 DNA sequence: TGTGCCAGCTCACCACCCGGGACTATGGCCGGGGAGCTGTTTTTT. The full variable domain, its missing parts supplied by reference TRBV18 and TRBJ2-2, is NAGVMQNPRHLVRRRGQEARLRCSPMKGHSHVYWYRQLPEEGLKFMVYLQKENIIDESGMPKERFSAEFPKEGPSILRIQQVVRGDSAAYFCASSPPGTMAGELFFGEGSRLTVL.

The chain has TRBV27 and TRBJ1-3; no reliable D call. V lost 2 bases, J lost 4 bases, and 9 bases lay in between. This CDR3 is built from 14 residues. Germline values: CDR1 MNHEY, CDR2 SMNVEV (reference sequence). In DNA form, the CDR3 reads TGTGCCAGCAGTTTAAGGGAGCGAGGAAACACCATATATTTT. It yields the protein CASSLRERGNTIYF.

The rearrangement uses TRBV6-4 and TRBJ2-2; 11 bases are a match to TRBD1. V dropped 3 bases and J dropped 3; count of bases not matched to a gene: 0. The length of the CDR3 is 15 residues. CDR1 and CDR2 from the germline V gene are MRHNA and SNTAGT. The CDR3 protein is CASSEGQGDTGELFF. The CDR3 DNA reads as TGTGCCAGCAGTGAGGGACAGGGGGACACCGGGGAGCTGTTTTTT.

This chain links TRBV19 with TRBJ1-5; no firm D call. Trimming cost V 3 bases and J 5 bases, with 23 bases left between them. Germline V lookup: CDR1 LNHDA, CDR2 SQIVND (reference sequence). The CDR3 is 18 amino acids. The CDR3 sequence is CASSIPSYRAGEDQPQHF. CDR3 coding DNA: TGTGCCAGTAGTATCCCAAGTTACCGGGCTGGGGAGGATCAGCCCCAGCATTTT.

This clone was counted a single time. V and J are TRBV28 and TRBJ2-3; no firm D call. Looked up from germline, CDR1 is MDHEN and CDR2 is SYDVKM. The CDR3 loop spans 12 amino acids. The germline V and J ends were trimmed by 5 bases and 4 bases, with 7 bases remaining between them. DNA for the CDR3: TGTGCCAGCAGTCTAGTAGCAGATACGCAGTATTTT. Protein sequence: CASSLVADTQYF.

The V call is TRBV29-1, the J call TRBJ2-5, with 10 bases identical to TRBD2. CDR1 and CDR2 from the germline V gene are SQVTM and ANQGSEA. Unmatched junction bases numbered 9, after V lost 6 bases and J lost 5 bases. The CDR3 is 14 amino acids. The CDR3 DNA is TGCAGCGTAGCGCTAGCGGGAGTTTTCGAGACCCAGTACTTC. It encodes CSVALAGVFETQYF.

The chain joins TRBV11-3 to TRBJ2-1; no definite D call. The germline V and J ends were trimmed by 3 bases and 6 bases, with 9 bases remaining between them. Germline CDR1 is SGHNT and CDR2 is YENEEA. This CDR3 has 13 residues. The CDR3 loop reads CASSFGFSNEQFF. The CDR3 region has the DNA TGTGCCAGCAGCTTCGGGTTTTCCAATGAGCAGTTCTTC.

For the CDR3, the DNA is TGTGCCAGCAGCTTAGCGAGGACTAGCCCCCAAGAGACCCAGTACTTC. Amino acid sequence: CASSLARTSPQETQYF. The V call is TRBV7-8, the J call TRBJ2-5; the match to TRBD2 covers 8 bases. Unmatched junction bases numbered 4, after V lost 0 bases and J lost 1 base. This CDR3 is built from 16 residues. CDR1 is SGHVS and CDR2 is FQNEAQ in the germline V gene.

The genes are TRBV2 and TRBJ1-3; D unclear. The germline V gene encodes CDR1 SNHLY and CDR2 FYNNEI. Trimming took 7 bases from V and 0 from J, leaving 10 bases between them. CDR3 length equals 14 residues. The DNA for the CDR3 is TGTGCCAGCATGTTACAAGTCTCTGGAAACACCATATATTTT. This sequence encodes CASMLQVSGNTIYF. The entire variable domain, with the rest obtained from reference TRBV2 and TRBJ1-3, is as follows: EPEVTQTPSHQVTQMGQEVILRCVPISNHLYFYWYRQILGQKVEFLVSFYNNEISEKSEIFDDQFSVERPDGSNFTLKIRSTKLEDSAMYFCASMLQVSGNTIYFGEGSWLTVV.

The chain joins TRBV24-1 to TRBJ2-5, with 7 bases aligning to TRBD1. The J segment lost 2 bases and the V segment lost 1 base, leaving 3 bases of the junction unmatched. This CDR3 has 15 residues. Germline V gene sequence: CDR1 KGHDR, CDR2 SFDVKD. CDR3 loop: CATSDFRDSQETQYF. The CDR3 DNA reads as TGTGCCACCAGTGATTTCCGGGACAGTCAAGAGACCCAGTACTTC.

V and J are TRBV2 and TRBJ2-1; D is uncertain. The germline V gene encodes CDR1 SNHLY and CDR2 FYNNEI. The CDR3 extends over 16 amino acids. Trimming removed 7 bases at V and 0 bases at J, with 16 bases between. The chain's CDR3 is CASTPRKQSSYNEQFF. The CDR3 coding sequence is TGTGCCAGCACCCCCCGGAAACAGAGCTCCTACAATGAGCAGTTCTTC.

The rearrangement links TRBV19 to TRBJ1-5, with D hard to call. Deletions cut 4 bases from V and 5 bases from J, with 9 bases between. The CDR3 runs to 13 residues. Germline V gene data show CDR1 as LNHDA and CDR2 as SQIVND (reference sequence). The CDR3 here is CASSTRRDQPQHF. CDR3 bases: TGTGCCAGTAGTACTCGAAGGGATCAGCCCCAGCATTTT.

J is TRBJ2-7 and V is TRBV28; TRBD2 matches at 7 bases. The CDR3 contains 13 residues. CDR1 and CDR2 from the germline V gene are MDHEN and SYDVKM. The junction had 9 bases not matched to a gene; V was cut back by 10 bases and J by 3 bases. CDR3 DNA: TGTGCCACCGCGGGAGACAGACTCTACGAGCAGTACTTC. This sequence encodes CATAGDRLYEQYF.

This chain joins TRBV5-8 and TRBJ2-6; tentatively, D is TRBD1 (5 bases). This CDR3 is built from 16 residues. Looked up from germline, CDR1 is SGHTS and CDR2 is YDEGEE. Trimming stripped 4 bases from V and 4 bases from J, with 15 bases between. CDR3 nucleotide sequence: TGTGCCAGCAGCCAGACCCCAGGGCCCGGGGCCAACGTCCTGACTTTC. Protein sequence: CASSQTPGPGANVLTF.

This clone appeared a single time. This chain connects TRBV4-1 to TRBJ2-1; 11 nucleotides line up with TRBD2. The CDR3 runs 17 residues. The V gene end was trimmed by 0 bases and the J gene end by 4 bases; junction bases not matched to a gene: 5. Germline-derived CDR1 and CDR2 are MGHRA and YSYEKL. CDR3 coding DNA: TGCGCCAGCAGCCAAGAGAGCGGGACTAGCGGATACAATGAGCAGTTCTTC. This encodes CASSQESGTSGYNEQFF.

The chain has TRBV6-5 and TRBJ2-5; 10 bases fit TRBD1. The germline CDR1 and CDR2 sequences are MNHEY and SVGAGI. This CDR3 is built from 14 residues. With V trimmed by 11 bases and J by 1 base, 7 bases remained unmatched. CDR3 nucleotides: TGTGCCGCAGGGCGGGACAGGGGCCAAGAGACCCAGTACTTC. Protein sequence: CAAGRDRGQETQYF.

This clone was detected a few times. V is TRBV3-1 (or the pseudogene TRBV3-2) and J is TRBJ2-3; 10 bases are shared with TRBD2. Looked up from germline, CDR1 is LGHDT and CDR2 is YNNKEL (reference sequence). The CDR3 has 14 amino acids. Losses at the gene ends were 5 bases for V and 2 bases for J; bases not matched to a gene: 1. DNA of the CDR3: TGTGCCAGCAGCACTAGCGGGGTCACAGATACGCAGTATTTT. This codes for CASSTSGVTDTQYF.

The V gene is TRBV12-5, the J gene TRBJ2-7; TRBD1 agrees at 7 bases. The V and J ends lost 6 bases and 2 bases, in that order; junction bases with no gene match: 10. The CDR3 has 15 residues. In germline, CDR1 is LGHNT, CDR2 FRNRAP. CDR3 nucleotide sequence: TGTGCTAGTGGCTTTGGCCGGACAGGTGCCTACGAGCAGTACTTC. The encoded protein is CASGFGRTGAYEQYF.

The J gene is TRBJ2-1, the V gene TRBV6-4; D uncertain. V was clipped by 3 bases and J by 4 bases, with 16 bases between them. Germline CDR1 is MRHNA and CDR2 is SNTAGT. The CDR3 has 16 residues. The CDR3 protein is CASSENPGRRYNEQFF. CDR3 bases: TGTGCCAGCAGTGAAAACCCCGGACGTAGGTACAATGAGCAGTTCTTC.

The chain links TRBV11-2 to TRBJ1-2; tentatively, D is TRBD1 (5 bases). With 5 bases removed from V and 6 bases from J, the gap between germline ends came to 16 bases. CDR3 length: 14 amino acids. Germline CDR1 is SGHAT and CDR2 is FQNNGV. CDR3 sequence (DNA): TGTGCCAGCAGCCAGGCAACAGGTGTTAATGGCTACACCTTC. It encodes CASSQATGVNGYTF.

CDR3 protein: CASSPLPGGYGYTF. Here the CDR3 DNA reads TGCGCCAGCAGCCCCCTGCCCGGTGGCTATGGCTACACCTTC. J is TRBJ1-2 and V is TRBV4-3; D is unresolved. The ends were cut back, 4 bases at V and 4 bases at J, with 13 bases in the middle. The germline V gene encodes CDR1 LGHNA and CDR2 YSLEER. The length of the CDR3 is 14 residues.

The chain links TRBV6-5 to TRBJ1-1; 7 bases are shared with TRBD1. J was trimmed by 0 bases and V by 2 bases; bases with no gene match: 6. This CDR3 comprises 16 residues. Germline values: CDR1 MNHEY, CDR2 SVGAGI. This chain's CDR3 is CASSYRRDSMNTEAFF. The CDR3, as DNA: TGTGCCAGCAGTTACCGTCGGGACAGTATGAACACTGAAGCTTTCTTT.

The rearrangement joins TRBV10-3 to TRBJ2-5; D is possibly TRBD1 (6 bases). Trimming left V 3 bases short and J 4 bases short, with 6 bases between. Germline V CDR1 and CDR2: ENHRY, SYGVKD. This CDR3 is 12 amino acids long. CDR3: CAISDRGETQYF. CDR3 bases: TGTGCCATCAGTGACAGGGGAGAGACCCAGTACTTC.

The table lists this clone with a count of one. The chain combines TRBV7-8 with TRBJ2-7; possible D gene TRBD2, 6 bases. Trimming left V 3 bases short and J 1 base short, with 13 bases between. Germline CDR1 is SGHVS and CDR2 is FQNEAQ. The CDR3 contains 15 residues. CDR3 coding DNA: TGTGCCAGCAGCTTTTGGTCTAGCGAGTCCTACGAGCAGTACTTC. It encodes CASSFWSSESYEQYF.

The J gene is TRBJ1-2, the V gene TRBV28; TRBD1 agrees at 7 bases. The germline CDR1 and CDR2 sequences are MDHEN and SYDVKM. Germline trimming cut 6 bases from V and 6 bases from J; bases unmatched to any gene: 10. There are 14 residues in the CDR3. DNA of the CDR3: TGTGCCAGCAGAGGAGGGGGCGTTCAAAATGGCTACACCTTC. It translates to CASRGGGVQNGYTF.

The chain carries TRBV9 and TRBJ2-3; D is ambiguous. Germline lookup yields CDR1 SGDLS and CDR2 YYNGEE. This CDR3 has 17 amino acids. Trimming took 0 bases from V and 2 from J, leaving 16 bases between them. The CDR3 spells CASSVVAMSLNTDTQYF. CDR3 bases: TGTGCCAGCAGCGTAGTGGCTATGAGCCTGAACACAGATACGCAGTATTTT.

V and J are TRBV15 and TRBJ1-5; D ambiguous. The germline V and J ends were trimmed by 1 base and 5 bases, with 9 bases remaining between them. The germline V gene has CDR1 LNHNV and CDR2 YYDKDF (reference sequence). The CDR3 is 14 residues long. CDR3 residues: CATSRAPSDQPQHF. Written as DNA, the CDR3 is TGTGCCACCAGCAGAGCTCCGAGTGATCAGCCCCAGCATTTT.